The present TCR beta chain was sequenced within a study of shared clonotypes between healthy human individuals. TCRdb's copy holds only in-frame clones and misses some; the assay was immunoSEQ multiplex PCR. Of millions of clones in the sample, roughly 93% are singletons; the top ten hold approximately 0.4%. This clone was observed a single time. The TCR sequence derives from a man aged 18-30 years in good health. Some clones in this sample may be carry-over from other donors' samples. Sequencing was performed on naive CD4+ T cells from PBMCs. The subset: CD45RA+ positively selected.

CDR3 sequence (DNA): TGTGCCAGCAGCCTCGGACAGGCCTACGGCTACACCTTC. Amino acids: CASSLGQAYGYTF. The gene calls are TRBV11-2 and TRBJ1-2; 7 bases match TRBD1. J lost 8 bases, V lost 5 bases, and 8 bases had no gene match. The CDR3 covers 13 residues. Germline V CDR1 and CDR2: SGHAT, FQNNGV. Full variable domain (missing parts from reference TRBV11-2 and TRBJ1-2): EAGVAQSPRYKIIEKRQSVAFWCNPISGHATLYWYQQILGQGPKLLIQFQNNGVVDDSQLPKDRFSAERLKGVDSTLKIQPAKLEDSAVYLCASSLGQAYGYTFGSGTRLTVV.